This entry lists 14 T cell receptor beta chains sequenced from one sample in a study of T cell responses to AZD1222 COVID-19 vaccine (dated by TCRdb to 2020 to 2023). The method behind the library was the immunoSEQ multiplex PCR assay. In its TCRdb copy, this immuneACCESS table keeps in-frame sequences only and misses some clones. Where compared with another copy, unresolved V genes explain less than half of these, and the others have no known cause. Recorded for this sample are 95,000 to 100,000 clones; roughly 90% of them occurred a single time. In total, the top ten clones hold around a sixth of the sample. In light of the paper, this sample's time point label describes: about 28 days (+/-7) after the second vaccine dose. The sample was peripheral blood, taken 28 days after the second AZD1222 dose. These receptors originate from an adult who received the AZD1222 COVID-19 vaccine.

The genes are TRBV7-8 and TRBJ1-1, with TRBD1 as a possible D gene (5 bases). This CDR3 contains 18 residues. V lost 1 base and J 2 bases, leaving 20 bases between the germline ends. Germline-derived CDR1 and CDR2 are SGHVS and FQNEAQ. The CDR3 here is CASSLVGSRSGYNTEAFF. DNA for the CDR3: TGTGCCAGCAGCTTAGTTGGTTCAAGGTCAGGGTACAACACTGAAGCTTTCTTT. Filled out from reference TRBV7-8 and TRBJ1-1, the complete variable domain reads GAGVSQSPRYKVAKRGQDVALRCDPISGHVSLFWYQQALGQGPEFLTYFQNEAQLDKSGLPSDRFFAERPEGSVSTLKIQRTQQEDSAVYLCASSLVGSRSGYNTEAFFGQGTRLTVV.

The genes are TRBV21-1 and TRBJ1-6; TRBD1, the table's D call, was not compared with the DNA. TRBV21-1 counts as a pseudogene. This CDR3 spans 15 amino acids. The CDR3 is CASRKPRDRGSPLHF. CDR3 sequence (DNA): TGTGCCAGCAGAAAACCCCGGGACAGGGGTTCACCCCTCCACTTT.

This clone was recorded a few times. The V gene is TRBV27, the J gene TRBJ2-7, with TRBD1 matching 8 bases. Germline trimming cut 6 bases from V and 7 bases from J; bases unmatched to any gene: 5. This CDR3 spans 12 amino acids. Germline CDR1 and CDR2: MNHEY and SMNVEV (reference sequence). The DNA for the CDR3 is TGTGCCAGCAGACGGACAGGGCGGGAGCAGTACTTC. Protein sequence: CASRRTGREQYF.

The chain joins TRBV29-1 to TRBJ2-7; D call uncertain. Trimming removed 2 bases from V and 5 bases from J, with 7 bases in between. CDR3 size: 11 residues. In germline, CDR1 is SQVTM, CDR2 ANQGSEA. CDR3 amino acids: CSVETSHEQYF. In DNA, the CDR3 is TGCAGCGTTGAAACCAGCCACGAGCAGTACTTC.

The chain joins TRBV30 to TRBJ1-2, with D possibly being TRBD1 (6 bases). The CDR3 extends over 13 amino acids. Germline CDR1 is GTSNPN and CDR2 is SVGIG (reference sequence). V lost 3 bases and J lost 4, with 12 bases in between. The CDR3 DNA is TGTGCCTGGAGAGTAGGGGGAGGCTATGGCTACACCTTC. It specifies CAWRVGGGYGYTF.

The rearrangement joins TRBV19 to TRBJ2-7; D possibly corresponds to TRBD1 (5 bases). The CDR3 length is 14 residues. V dropped 1 base and J dropped 0 bases, with 7 bases sitting between them. CDR1 and CDR2 (germline): LNHDA, SQIVND (reference sequence). The CDR3 reads CASSIARASYEQYF. CDR3 DNA sequence: TGTGCCAGTAGTATAGCCAGGGCCTCCTACGAGCAGTACTTC.

The chain joins TRBV28 to TRBJ1-5, with a possible D match to TRBD1 (6 bases). The CDR3 is 12 residues long. The germline CDR1 and CDR2 sequences are MDHEN and SYDVKM. V was pared by 9 bases and J by 7 bases, with 13 bases between. The CDR3 DNA reads as TGTGCCAGTAAAACGACAGGCCAGCCCCAGCATTTT. This sequence encodes CASKTTGQPQHF. Supplemented by reference TRBV28 and TRBJ1-5, the full variable domain reads DVKVTQSSRYLVKRTGEKVFLECVQDMDHENMFWYRQDPGLGLRLIYFSYDVKMKEKGDIPEGYSVSREKKERFSLILESASTNQTSMYLCASKTTGQPQHFGDGTRLSIL.

This clone was seen more than once but under ten times. The chain carries TRBV9 and TRBJ2-1; 11 bases fit TRBD2. Germline CDR1 SGDLS, CDR2 YYNGEE. This CDR3 has 15 amino acids. J was trimmed by 6 bases and V by 4 bases; bases with no gene match: 6. CDR3 residues: CASSFAGTSGNEQFF. The CDR3 DNA is TGTGCCAGCAGCTTTGCCGGGACTAGCGGCAATGAGCAGTTCTTC.

This chain links TRBV10-2 with TRBJ2-2; 11 bases are shared with TRBD2. The germline V gene has CDR1 WSHSY and CDR2 SAAADI. CDR3 size: 16 residues. The trim removed 6 bases at V and 4 bases at J, leaving 7 bases unmatched. DNA of the CDR3: TGCGCCAGCAGCTGGACTAGCGGGCTGGGCACCGGGGAGCTGTTTTTT. It is translated as CASSWTSGLGTGELFF.

This chain links TRBV28 with TRBJ1-5, with D hard to call. The CDR3 has 13 amino acids. The V gene's germline CDR1 is MDHEN and CDR2 SYDVKM. V was pared by 6 bases and J by 7 bases, with 13 bases between. The CDR3 sequence is CASRIGSEQPQHF. DNA of the CDR3: TGTGCCAGCAGAATTGGGTCGGAGCAGCCCCAGCATTTT.

Details on this clone: The same CDR3 can be traced to other DNA sequences in this sample. The rearrangement links TRBV5-4 to TRBJ1-1; D is uncertain. The V and J ends lost 4 bases and 1 base respectively, with 8 bases between them. The germline V gene has CDR1 SGHNT and CDR2 YYREEE (reference sequence). The length of the CDR3 is 13 residues. CDR3 sequence (DNA): TGTGCCAGCAGCCGGACCGAGAACACTGAAGCTTTCTTT. Protein: CASSRTENTEAFF. The complete variable domain, with remaining parts taken from reference TRBV5-4 and TRBJ1-1, reads ETGVTQSPTHLIKTRGQQVTLRCSSQSGHNTVSWYQQALGQGPQFIFQYYREEENGRGNFPPRFSGLQFPNYSSELNVNALELDDSALYLCASSRTENTEAFFGQGTRLTVV.

The chain uses TRBV3-1 (or the pseudogene TRBV3-2) and TRBJ1-5; D ambiguous. The CDR3 has 14 residues. V was cut by 4 bases and J by 7 bases, with 14 bases left in between. Germline loops: CDR1 LGHDT, CDR2 YNNKEL (reference sequence). The CDR3 coding sequence is TGTGCCAGCAGCCCACCGGACCGCGCGCAGCCCCAGCATTTT. Translated, it gives CASSPPDRAQPQHF.

This clone was seen just once. For the CDR3, the DNA is TGTGCCAGTAGTCTAGCAACTAATGAAAAACTGTTTTTT. This codes for CASSLATNEKLFF. This chain uses TRBV19 with TRBJ1-4; D not resolved. The CDR3 extends over 13 amino acids. Germline V lookup: CDR1 LNHDA, CDR2 SQIVND (reference sequence). The V and J ends lost 5 bases and 0 bases respectively, with 4 bases between them.

The chain has TRBV5-6 and TRBJ2-2, with 15 bases matching TRBD2. There are 18 residues in the CDR3. The germline V gene has CDR1 SGHDT and CDR2 YYEEEE. Trimming cost V 5 bases and J 4 bases; bases outside gene matches: 9. The DNA of the CDR3 is TGTGCCAGCAGGAAGGGACTAGCGGGAGGACCCGGCACCGGGGAGCTGTTTTTT. Its translation: CASRKGLAGGPGTGELFF.